This passage covers 24 T cell receptor beta chains from one sample sequenced in a study of T cell responses to AZD1222 COVID-19 vaccine. Some clones are missing from TCRdb's copy, which holds only in-frame ones; the method was immunoSEQ multiplex PCR. The data contain 150,000 or so clones, approximately 90% of them seen just once; the ten biggest clones take up 0.9% to 1.2%. Sequencing used peripheral blood, obtained 28 days after the second AZD1222 dose. Receptors originate from an adult who received the AZD1222 COVID-19 vaccine.

The chain carries TRBV13 and TRBJ2-7; 8 bases line up with TRBD1. The CDR3 is 14 amino acids. V shed 5 bases, J shed 2 bases, and the junction held 5 bases outside the gene matches. From germline, CDR1 is PRHDT and CDR2 FYEKMQ (reference sequence). CDR3 in DNA: TGTGCCAGCAGCGCAGGGGGCGAAACCTACGAGCAGTACTTC. It specifies CASSAGGETYEQYF. Full variable domain (rest looked up from reference TRBV13 and TRBJ2-7): AAGVIQSPRHLIKEKRETATLKCYPIPRHDTVYWYQQGPGQDPQFLISFYEKMQSDKGSIPDRFSAQQFSDYHSELNMSSLELGDSALYFCASSAGGETYEQYFGPGTRLTVT.

This sequence joins TRBV7-6 and TRBJ1-5; possibly TRBD1 for D (6 bases). The germline V and J ends were trimmed by 6 bases and 0 bases, with 12 bases remaining between them. This CDR3 contains 15 residues. Germline CDR1 reads SGHVS; CDR2 reads FNYEAQ. CDR3 sequence (DNA): TGTGCCAGCAGGAGGGGGGTCGATAGCAATCAGCCCCAGCATTTT. Protein product: CASRRGVDSNQPQHF.

The rearrangement uses TRBV6-6 and TRBJ1-3; D not resolved. V lost 5 bases and J lost 0, with 14 bases in between. Germline lookup yields CDR1 MNHNY and CDR2 SVGAGI (reference sequence). There are 16 residues in the CDR3. The CDR3 sequence is CASSPGEINSGNTIYF. As DNA, the CDR3 is TGTGCCAGCAGTCCCGGGGAGATTAACTCTGGAAACACCATATATTTT.

This chain connects TRBV6-5 to TRBJ2-1; TRBD1 matches at 11 bases. Germline CDR1 and CDR2: MNHEY and SVGAGI. The length of the CDR3 is 15 residues. V gave up 6 bases and J gave up 4 bases; unmatched junction bases: 5. CDR3 loop: CASRGTGGAYNEQFF. The CDR3 coding sequence is TGTGCCAGCAGGGGGACAGGGGGGGCATACAATGAGCAGTTCTTC.

The chain is built from TRBV18 and TRBJ2-3; D is undetermined. Trimming pared 2 bases from V and 6 bases from J, leaving 12 bases between. CDR1 KGHSH and CDR2 LQKENI come from the germline V gene. The CDR3 runs 14 residues. As DNA, the CDR3 is TGTGCCAGCTCACCAAGGCCCTCTGCCGATACGCAGTATTTT. This encodes CASSPRPSADTQYF.

The chain carries TRBV6-5 and TRBJ2-7, with D perhaps TRBD1 (5 bases). V was trimmed by 7 bases and J by 2 bases, leaving 12 bases between them. The germline CDR1 and CDR2 sequences are MNHEY and SVGAGI. This CDR3 is built from 13 residues. CDR3 nucleotide sequence: TGTGCCAGCAAATACGACAGTACCTACGAGCAGTACTTC. It is translated as CASKYDSTYEQYF.

V is TRBV5-6 and J is TRBJ2-3; 8 positions match TRBD2. Germline V CDR1 and CDR2: SGHDT, YYEEEE. There are 15 residues in the CDR3. With V trimmed by 3 bases and J by 4 bases, 7 bases remained unmatched. The CDR3 coding sequence is TGTGCCAGCAGCTGGACTAGCCGGCCATCAGATACGCAGTATTTT. Amino acid sequence: CASSWTSRPSDTQYF.

The V call is TRBV2, the J call TRBJ1-6; 7 bases are shared with TRBD1. Per germline, CDR1 SNHLY and CDR2 FYNNEI. The length of the CDR3 is 16 residues. V gave up 5 bases and J gave up 7 bases; unmatched junction bases: 11. For the CDR3, the DNA is TGTGCCAGCAGTTTCCTTGGACAGGCCATGAATTCACCCCTCCACTTT. This encodes CASSFLGQAMNSPLHF.

CDR3: CSVGGLRTGELFF. CDR3 nucleotide sequence: TGCAGCGTGGGGGGGCTGAGGACCGGGGAGCTGTTTTTT. V gene TRBV29-1 combines with J gene TRBJ2-2; D might be TRBD2 (7 bases). V dropped 6 bases and J dropped 5 bases, with 13 bases sitting between them. Germline CDR1 is SQVTM and CDR2 is ANQGSEA. The CDR3 contains 13 residues.

This chain's CDR3 is CASSFSNGAGDTIYF. The CDR3, as DNA: TGTGCCAGCAGCTTTAGTAATGGAGCTGGGGACACCATATATTTT. This chain uses TRBV7-9 with TRBJ1-3; D remains unclear. The CDR3 is 15 residues long. CDR1 and CDR2 (germline): SEHNR, FQNEAQ (reference sequence). V dropped 3 bases and J dropped 8 bases, with 17 bases sitting between them.

This chain's CDR3 is CASSYSLSTDTQYF. For the CDR3, the DNA is TGTGCCAGCAGTTACTCCCTTAGCACAGATACGCAGTATTTT. The rearrangement joins TRBV6-6 to TRBJ2-3, with D unclear. The CDR3 contains 14 residues. Trimming took off 0 bases at V and 0 bases at J, with 4 bases between the two ends. Germline values: CDR1 MNHNY, CDR2 SVGAGI (reference sequence).

The rearrangement uses TRBV10-2 and TRBJ1-6, with unresolved D. The CDR3 covers 13 residues. The germline V and J ends were trimmed by 10 bases and 2 bases, with 9 bases remaining between them. Germline CDR1 reads WSHSY; CDR2 reads SAAADI. CDR3 nucleotides: TGCGCCACCAAAGGACCCTATAATTCACCCCTCCACTTT. The encoded protein is CATKGPYNSPLHF.

The rearrangement joins TRBV5-4 to TRBJ2-3; TRBD1 aligns across 10 bases. Germline V lookup: CDR1 SGHNT, CDR2 YYREEE (reference sequence). The V gene end was trimmed by 3 bases and the J gene end by 1 base; junction bases not matched to a gene: 2. There are 15 residues in the CDR3. The chain's CDR3 is CASSYGQGGTDTQYF. The CDR3 bases are TGTGCCAGCAGCTATGGACAGGGGGGCACAGATACGCAGTATTTT.

The chain employs TRBV12-5 and TRBJ2-7; 12 nucleotides line up with TRBD1. The CDR3 extends over 13 amino acids. Trimming cost V 7 bases and J 11 bases; bases outside gene matches: 9. CDR1 and CDR2 (germline): LGHNT, FRNRAP. CDR3 protein: CASAPGQGAVEYF. The CDR3 bases are TGTGCTAGTGCCCCGGGACAGGGGGCGGTGGAGTACTTC. Together with reference TRBV12-5 and TRBJ2-7, the CDR3 gives the full variable domain: DARVTQTPRHKVTEMGQEVTMRCQPILGHNTVFWYRQTMMQGLELLAYFRNRAPLDDSGMPKDRFSAEMPDATLATLKIQPSEPRDSAVYFCASAPGQGAVEYFGPGTRLTVT.

The chain uses TRBV7-9 and TRBJ1-1, with 12 bases that match TRBD1. The CDR3 runs 15 residues. Germline loops: CDR1 SEHNR, CDR2 FQNEAQ (reference sequence). Trimming cost V 6 bases and J 5 bases; bases outside gene matches: 7. CDR3 bases: TGTGCCAGCAGGGGGACAGGGGGCTCTAGGACTGAAGCTTTCTTT. The encoded protein is CASRGTGGSRTEAFF.

This chain links TRBV27 with TRBJ2-1; D may be TRBD1 (6 bases). This CDR3 is 14 amino acids long. V lost 6 bases and J lost 5, with 14 bases in between. Germline lookup yields CDR1 MNHEY and CDR2 SMNVEV (reference sequence). Here the CDR3 DNA reads TGTGCCAGCAGCGGGTGGGGGCCCCACAATGAGCAGTTCTTC. It specifies CASSGWGPHNEQFF.

This chain joins TRBV3-1 (or the pseudogene TRBV3-2) and TRBJ2-5; 9 bases agree with TRBD2. J was trimmed by 2 bases and V by 3 bases; bases with no gene match: 7. CDR1 and CDR2 (germline): LGHDT, YNNKEL (reference sequence). The CDR3 contains 16 residues. Here the CDR3 DNA reads TGTGCCAGCAGCCACCGACTAGCGGTGATACAAGAGACCCAGTACTTC. It encodes CASSHRLAVIQETQYF.

The rearrangement joins TRBV5-8 to TRBJ2-1; no firm D call. Trimming took off 7 bases at V and 10 bases at J, with 18 bases between the two ends. The germline V gene encodes CDR1 SGHTS and CDR2 YDEGEE. The CDR3 is 13 residues long. CDR3 DNA: TGTGCCAGCGATCATGCTTTTGGTAGAGAGCAGTTCTTC. Translating it yields CASDHAFGREQFF.

The chain recombines TRBV2 with TRBJ1-5; D might be TRBD1 (6 bases). Trimming stripped 11 bases from V and 8 bases from J, with 16 bases between. Germline assignment: CDR1 SNHLY and CDR2 FYNNEI. This CDR3 has 12 amino acids. As DNA, the CDR3 is TGTGCCTCCAAGGGGGAAGGGAAGCCCCAGCATTTT. Translated, it gives CASKGEGKPQHF.

The chain joins TRBV6-6 to TRBJ2-7, with 7 bases lining up with TRBD2. Germline V gene sequence: CDR1 MNHNY, CDR2 SVGAGI (reference sequence). This CDR3 has 14 residues. J was trimmed by 3 bases and V by 9 bases; bases with no gene match: 11. CDR3 sequence reads: CASQGDYPFYEQYF. The CDR3 nucleotides read TGTGCCAGTCAAGGGGACTACCCCTTCTACGAGCAGTACTTC.

The genes are TRBV4-1 and TRBJ1-1; tentative D call: TRBD1 (6 bases). Deletions cut 5 bases from V and 3 bases from J, with 13 bases between. CDR1 and CDR2 (germline): MGHRA, YSYEKL. The CDR3 loop spans 14 amino acids. This chain's CDR3 is CASSTTGGYTEAFF. CDR3 nucleotides: TGCGCCAGCAGCACGACAGGTGGGTACACTGAAGCTTTCTTT.

V usage is TRBV10-3 and J usage is TRBJ1-5, with a possible D match to TRBD1 (5 bases). The CDR3 has 15 residues. Per the germline V gene, CDR1 is ENHRY and CDR2 is SYGVKD. The V gene lost 3 bases and the J gene lost 4 bases, with 13 bases spanning the gap. CDR3 sequence reads: CAISDLAGANQPQHF. The DNA of the CDR3 is TGTGCCATCAGTGACCTGGCCGGGGCAAATCAGCCCCAGCATTTT.

This chain's CDR3 is CASSLDPRGYTGETQYF. CDR3 nucleotide sequence: TGTGCCAGCAGCTTAGATCCAAGGGGATACACGGGAGAGACCCAGTACTTC. V gene TRBV11-3 combines with J gene TRBJ2-5, with a weak D call TRBD1 (5 bases). The CDR3 consists of 17 residues. Germline CDR1 reads SGHNT; CDR2 reads YENEEA. The V end was cut by 0 bases, the J end by 4 bases, with 18 bases between.

This clone has a handful of counts. The rearrangement uses TRBV5-5 and TRBJ1-1; no clear D gene. CDR1 and CDR2 from the germline V gene are SGHKS and YYEKEE (reference sequence). Trimming removed 3 bases from V and 3 bases from J, with 9 bases in between. The CDR3 totals 13 residues. The CDR3 region has the DNA TGTGCCAGCAGCTGGACGGCCGACACTGAAGCTTTCTTT. Translated: CASSWTADTEAFF.